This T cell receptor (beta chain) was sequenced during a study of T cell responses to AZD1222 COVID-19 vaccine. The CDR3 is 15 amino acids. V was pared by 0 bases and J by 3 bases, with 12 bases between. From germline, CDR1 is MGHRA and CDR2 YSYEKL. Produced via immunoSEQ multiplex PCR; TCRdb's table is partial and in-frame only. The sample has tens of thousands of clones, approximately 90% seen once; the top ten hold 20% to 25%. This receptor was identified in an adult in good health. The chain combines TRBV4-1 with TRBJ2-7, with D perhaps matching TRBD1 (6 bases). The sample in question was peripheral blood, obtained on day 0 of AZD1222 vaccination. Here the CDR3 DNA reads TGCGCCAGCAGCCAAGATCGTCAGGGGTACTACGAGCAGTACTTC. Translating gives CASSQDRQGYYEQYF.